This TCR beta chain came from a study of type 1 regulatory T cells. Study as a whole: An in vitro protocol generated T-allo10, a Tr1-enriched, alloantigen-specific CD4 T cell product.

This CDR3 has 15 residues. Trimming left V 0 bases short and J 1 base short, with 10 bases between. Germline V gene lookup returns CDR1 SGHRS and CDR2 YFSETQ. The study's findings and limits: Type 1 regulatory T cells had a more restricted TCR repertoire than non-type 1 regulatory T cells.

TCRdb re-called the reads with MiXCR, one entry per CDR3 protein. Among 65,000 to 80,000 distinct CDR3 sequences listed, around 20% were seen once. Comments on this clonotype: Its specificity is not known.

This TCR was sampled from a human donor in good health. The chain combines TRBV5-1 with TRBJ1-1; D remains ambiguous. Sequencing was done on a sample of cultured type 1 regulatory T (Tr1) cells, either the whole culture or a sorted fraction (not recorded which). DNA of the CDR3: TGCGCCAGCAGCTTGGACGGACGGGCGAACACTGAAGCTTTCTTT. Its translation is CASSLDGRANTEAFF.